These T cell receptor beta chains were read from a single sample in a study of blood T cell repertoires in COVID-19. Profiling relied on immunoSEQ multiplex PCR, and the TCRdb table lists in-frame clones only, not all of them. The table lists 120,000 or so clones, just over 85% of them singletons. Sequences were obtained from peripheral blood. These receptors came from a woman aged 45-59 years with active or convalescent COVID-19. The CDR3 runs from the conserved cysteine through the conserved F or W. The order of the fields is V gene, CDR3 protein.

v_gene: TRBV15
CDR3aa: CATSRDGRAETQYF

v_gene: TRBV6-2/TRBV6-3
CDR3aa: CASSRTGNQPQHF

v_gene: TRBV4-1
CDR3aa: CASSQESSALAGVGEQFF

v_gene: TRBV5-5
CDR3aa: CASTYRQGTYEQYF

v_gene: TRBV7-8
CDR3aa: CASSLGGRGNEQYF

v_gene: TRBV27
CDR3aa: CASGQGREKLFF

v_gene: TRBV3-1/TRBV3-2
CDR3aa: CASSLGTAGNTIYF

v_gene: TRBV7-2
CDR3aa: CASSLSNTGELFF

v_gene: TRBV20-1
CDR3aa: CSASPVDTQYF

v_gene: TRBV5-1
CDR3aa: CASSPRRLAGDTQYF

v_gene: TRBV14
CDR3aa: CASSRLGPGELFF

v_gene: TRBV11-2
CDR3aa: CASSSFGLTETQYF

v_gene: TRBV29-1
CDR3aa: CSAWDRAGNTIYF

v_gene: TRBV28
CDR3aa: CASRAGGSSYEQYF

v_gene: TRBV5-1
CDR3aa: CASSPGTSGSSTGELFF

v_gene: TRBV5-1
CDR3aa: CASSPGVAESTDTQYF

v_gene: TRBV15
CDR3aa: CATSIQLAGAVEQYF

v_gene: TRBV7-2
CDR3aa: CASSFGNGKEQFF

v_gene: TRBV28
CDR3aa: CASKLPILPDTQYF

v_gene: TRBV11-1
CDR3aa: CASSPYDRQSSYEQYF

v_gene: TRBV19
CDR3aa: CASSINGQGGEKLFF

v_gene: TRBV5-1
CDR3aa: CASRSRGELVDTQYF

v_gene: TRBV4-1
CDR3aa: CASSQEPGLLRTEAFF

v_gene: TRBV5-4
CDR3aa: CASSFLSGSTDTQYF

v_gene: TRBV10-3
CDR3aa: CAISEGGLTSGSEQYF

v_gene: TRBV7-9
CDR3aa: CASSLQGAGTGELFF

v_gene: TRBV3-1/TRBV3-2
CDR3aa: CASSQPGLAGGVTEQYF